This T cell receptor beta chain was recorded in a study of T cell repertoires in cytomegalovirus infection. Study results and caveats: Of the TCR beta families, the public ones yielded a cumulative frequency that identified carriers of CMV plus the relevant HLA. The ex vivo response showed dominance by HLA-C-restricted CMV-specific TCR beta clonotypes.

This CDR3 spans 13 amino acids. Trimming took 5 bases from V and 8 from J; bases not matched to a gene: 7. CDR1 DFQATT and CDR2 SNEGSKA come from the germline V gene (reference sequence). This clonotype was found a few times. Its target is unknown. Each CDR3 protein gets one entry after TCRdb re-called the reads with MiXCR. The sample consists of about 180,000 distinct CDR3 sequences, approximately 15% of them appearing once. V gene TRBV20-1 combines with J gene TRBJ2-1; TRBD1 matches 9 bases. This receptor was obtained from a human donor in good health (CMV status not recorded). Some clones in this sample may be carry-over from other donors' samples. Sequenced sample: PBMCs. CDR3 sequence reads: CSAWLGQGYEQFF. Written as DNA, the CDR3 is TGCAGTGCTTGGCTGGGACAGGGCTATGAGCAGTTCTTC.